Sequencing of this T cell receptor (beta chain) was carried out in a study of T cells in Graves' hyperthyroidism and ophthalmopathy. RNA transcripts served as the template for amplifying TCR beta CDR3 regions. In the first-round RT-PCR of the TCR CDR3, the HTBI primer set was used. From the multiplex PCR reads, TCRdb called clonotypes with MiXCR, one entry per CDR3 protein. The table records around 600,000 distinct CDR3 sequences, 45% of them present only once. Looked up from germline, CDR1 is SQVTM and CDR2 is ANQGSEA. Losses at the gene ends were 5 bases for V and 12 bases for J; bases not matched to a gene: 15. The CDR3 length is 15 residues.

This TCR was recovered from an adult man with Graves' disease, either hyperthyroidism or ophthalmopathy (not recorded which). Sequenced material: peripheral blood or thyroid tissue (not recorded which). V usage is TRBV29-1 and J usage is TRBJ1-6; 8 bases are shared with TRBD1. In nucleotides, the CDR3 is TGCAGCGTTTCAGGGTCGACGACAGGGGACGGACCCCTCCACTTT. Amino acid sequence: CSVSGSTTGDGPLHF.